These T cell receptor beta chains were read from a single sample in a study of identical twins. From the 5' RACE reads, TCRdb called clonotypes with MiXCR, one entry per CDR3 protein. The sample has some 320,000 distinct CDR3 sequences, approximately 13% seen once. These records were also assigned to another study, of yellow fever vaccine responses in identical twins.

Sample: CD8+ T cells sorted from blood. These receptors all stem from a woman under 30 in good health. The CDR3 runs from the conserved cysteine through the conserved F or W. Each record gives: V gene, D gene, J gene, clone size, CDR3 protein, CDR3 DNA. D genes are given only for firm matches. Size tells how often a clone was seen (once, few, many) or the class of an expanded clone, and some rows leave it out.

TRBV2	NA	TRBJ2-7	NA	CASSEGLEQYF	TGTGCCAGCAGTGAGGGACTCGAGCAGTACTTC
TRBV10-1	NA	TRBJ1-1	few	CASSERDDTEAFF	TGCGCCAGCAGTGAAAGGGATGACACTGAAGCTTTCTTT
TRBV12-3/TRBV12-4	NA	TRBJ2-3	many	CASSKDTQYF	TGTGCCAGCAGCAAAGATACGCAGTATTTT
TRBV29-1	TRBD2	TRBJ2-2	few	CSVGGTRRLFF	TGCAGCGTTGGCGGGACTAGGCGACTGTTTTTT
TRBV28	NA	TRBJ1-2	many	CASRLGNYGYTF	TGTGCCAGCAGGTTGGGGAACTATGGCTACACCTTC
TRBV5-4	NA	TRBJ1-1	NA	CASSPNRRNTEAFF	TGTGCCAGCAGCCCCAACAGGAGGAACACTGAAGCTTTCTTT
TRBV7-6	NA	TRBJ2-3	many	CASGARQQSDTQYF	TGTGCCAGCGGGGCACGACAACAATCAGATACGCAGTATTTT
TRBV9	NA	TRBJ2-2	many	CASSVGGGELFF	TGTGCCAGCAGCGTTGGTGGCGGGGAGCTGTTTTTT
TRBV28	TRBD1	TRBJ1-2	NA	CASSPQGAIYYGYTF	TGTGCCAGCAGTCCCCAGGGGGCTATTTACTATGGCTACACCTTC
TRBV15	NA	TRBJ2-3	NA	CATRPPAADTQYF	TGTGCCACCAGACCCCCGGCCGCAGATACGCAGTATTTT
TRBV24-1	TRBD1	TRBJ2-3	few	CATSDLRGQQDTQYF	TGTGCCACCAGTGATTTGCGGGGACAGCAGGATACGCAGTATTTT
TRBV27	NA	TRBJ2-7	NA	CASSLWQGYYEQYF	TGTGCCAGCAGTTTATGGCAGGGCTACTACGAGCAGTACTTC
TRBV27	NA	TRBJ2-1	few	CASSIGTGSHNEQFF	TGTGCCAGCAGTATCGGGACTGGCTCCCACAATGAGCAGTTCTTC
TRBV7-9	NA	TRBJ1-1	many	CASSGGTMNTEAFF	TGTGCCAGCAGCGGGGGAACGATGAACACTGAAGCTTTCTTT
TRBV19	TRBD2	TRBJ2-1	NA	CASSVPGTSGNSEQFF	TGTGCCAGTAGTGTTCCCGGGACTAGCGGGAACAGTGAGCAGTTCTTC
TRBV29-1	TRBD1	TRBJ2-1	many	CSIPARDRGANEQFF	TGCAGCATCCCGGCGAGGGACAGGGGAGCGAATGAGCAGTTCTTC
TRBV24-1	TRBD1	TRBJ1-5	many	CATSESTGVGNQPQHF	TGTGCCACCAGTGAATCGACAGGGGTGGGCAATCAGCCCCAGCATTTT
TRBV27	NA	TRBJ1-2	NA	CASSLSWRGLQGGYTF	TGTGCCAGCAGTTTATCGTGGCGGGGCCTGCAAGGTGGCTACACCTTC
TRBV27	NA	TRBJ1-2	NA	CASSHLGRQSAYGYTF	TGTGCCAGCAGTCACCTGGGACGCCAGAGCGCCTATGGCTACACCTTC